What follows describes a single T cell receptor (beta chain). Its target is not known. This entry belongs to a study of T cell responses to AZD1222 COVID-19 vaccine. Broader study findings: Baseline seropositivity characterized only six AZD1222 recipients.

The CDR3 sequence is 16 residues long. Germline values: CDR1 SGHTA, CDR2 FQGNSA. The J segment lost 8 bases and the V segment lost 3 bases, leaving 9 bases of the junction unmatched. Researchers grouped second doses given at about 4 or about 12 weeks into one pool. Sequencing was performed with immunoSEQ multiplex PCR; in TCRdb, only in-frame clones are kept and a portion is missing. The table lists roughly 180,000 clones, 80% to 95% of them singletons. This clonotype was obtained from an adult who received the AZD1222 COVID-19 vaccine. The material was peripheral blood, obtained 28 days after the second AZD1222 dose. V and J are TRBV7-2 and TRBJ1-6; 8 bases are shared with TRBD1. CDR3 region: CASSLQGATRYSPLHF. The CDR3 region has the DNA TGTGCCAGCAGCTTGCAGGGGGCGACACGTTATTCACCCCTCCACTTT.